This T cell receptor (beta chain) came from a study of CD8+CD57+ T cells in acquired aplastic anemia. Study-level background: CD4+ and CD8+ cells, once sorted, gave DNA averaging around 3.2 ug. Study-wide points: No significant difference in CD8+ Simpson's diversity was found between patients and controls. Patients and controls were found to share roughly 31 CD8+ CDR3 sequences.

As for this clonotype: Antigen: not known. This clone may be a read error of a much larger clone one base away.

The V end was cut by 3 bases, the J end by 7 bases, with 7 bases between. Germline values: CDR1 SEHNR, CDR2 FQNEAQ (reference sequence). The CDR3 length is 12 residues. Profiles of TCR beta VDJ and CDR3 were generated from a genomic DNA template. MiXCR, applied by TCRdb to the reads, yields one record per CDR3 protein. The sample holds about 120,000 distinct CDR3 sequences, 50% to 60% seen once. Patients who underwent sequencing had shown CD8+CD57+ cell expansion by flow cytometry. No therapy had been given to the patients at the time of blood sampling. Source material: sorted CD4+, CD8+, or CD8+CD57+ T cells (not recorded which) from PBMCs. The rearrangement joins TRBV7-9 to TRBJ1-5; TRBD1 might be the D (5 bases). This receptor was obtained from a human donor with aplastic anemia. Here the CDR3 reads CASSLRDQPQHF. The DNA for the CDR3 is TGTGCCAGCAGCTTGAGGGACCAGCCCCAGCATTTT.